Below are 30 T cell receptor beta chains sequenced from a single sample in a study of Tregs in tolerant kidney transplant recipients. Some clones are missing from TCRdb's copy, which holds only in-frame ones; the method was immunoSEQ multiplex PCR. The sample has about 240,000 clones; roughly four fifths are singletons. Sequencing was performed on CD4+ T cells from blood. The receptors were gathered from a human donor in good health.

This clone occurred once. The chain couples TRBV18 to TRBJ1-1; D ambiguous. The length of the CDR3 is 14 residues. V was cut by 2 bases and J by 1 base, with 8 bases left in between. The germline V gene has CDR1 KGHSH and CDR2 LQKENI. CDR3 loop: CASSPTGGNTEAFF. The CDR3 DNA reads TGTGCCAGCTCACCAACGGGCGGGAACACTGAAGCTTTCTTT. Based on the CDR3 plus reference TRBV18 and TRBJ1-1, the full variable domain is NAGVMQNPRHLVRRRGQEARLRCSPMKGHSHVYWYRQLPEEGLKFMVYLQKENIIDESGMPKERFSAEFPKEGPSILRIQQVVRGDSAAYFCASSPTGGNTEAFFGQGTRLTVV.

As concerns this clone: Its ends do not fully match the called genes, so a read error is possible. Other nucleotide sequences in the sample specify the same CDR3. V and J are TRBV6-5 and TRBJ1-2; the D is unclear. Per the germline V gene, CDR1 is MNHEY and CDR2 is SVGAGI. The CDR3 totals 16 residues. The CDR3 here is CASSYSDSAPHYGYTF. CDR3 coding DNA: TGTGCCAGCAGTTACTCGGACTCTGCGCCCCACTATGGCTATACCTTC.

This chain connects TRBV7-9 to TRBJ1-4, with TRBD1 matching 11 bases. Trimming removed 5 bases from V and 8 bases from J; junction bases left unmatched: 7. This CDR3 contains 15 residues. Germline CDR1 is SEHNR and CDR2 is FQNEAQ (reference sequence). The CDR3 DNA is TGTGCCAGCAGCGGTCGGACAGGGGGCTGGGAAAAACTGTTTTTT. Protein product: CASSGRTGGWEKLFF. Full variable domain (rest looked up from reference TRBV7-9 and TRBJ1-4): DTGVSQNPRHKITKRGQNVTFRCDPISEHNRLYWYRQTLGQGPEFLTYFQNEAQLEKSRLLSDRFSAERPKGSFSTLEIQRTEQGDSAMYLCASSGRTGGWEKLFFGSGTQLSVL.

The CDR3 sequence is CASSALGGNGETQYF. DNA for the CDR3: TGTGCCAGCAGCGCCTTGGGCGGCAACGGAGAGACCCAGTACTTC. V and J are TRBV9 and TRBJ2-5; D remains ambiguous. Germline V gene sequence: CDR1 SGDLS, CDR2 YYNGEE. Trimming removed 3 bases at V and 4 bases at J, with 16 bases between. The CDR3 runs 15 residues.

The chain carries TRBV5-1 and TRBJ2-3; D is ambiguous. The V gene lost 8 bases and the J gene lost 4 bases, with 17 bases spanning the gap. Germline V lookup: CDR1 SGHRS, CDR2 YFSETQ. The CDR3 length is 14 residues. CDR3 in amino acids: CASARAEQADTQYF. The CDR3 nucleotides read TGCGCCAGTGCTCGCGCGGAACAAGCAGATACGCAGTATTTT.

This clone has a single count. The chain couples TRBV28 to TRBJ2-5, with a possible D match to TRBD1 (6 bases). This CDR3 spans 14 amino acids. V lost 5 bases, J lost 5 bases, and 15 bases lay in between. Germline V gives CDR1 MDHEN, CDR2 SYDVKM. The CDR3 DNA reads as TGTGCCAGCAGTCCCCCAGGACAGTTGGAGACCCAGTACTTC. Translated: CASSPPGQLETQYF.

The rearrangement joins TRBV10-2 to TRBJ2-7, with D hard to call. The germline V gene encodes CDR1 WSHSY and CDR2 SAAADI. The CDR3 length is 13 residues. The V end lost 8 bases, the J end lost 3 bases, and 14 bases lay between the germline ends. CDR3 DNA: TGCGCCAGCGGTTCCTTGGAGCTCTACGAGCAGTACTTC. It codes for CASGSLELYEQYF.

The V and J genes are TRBV5-4 and TRBJ2-5; TRBD2 matches at 8 bases. V dropped 4 bases and J dropped 4; count of bases not matched to a gene: 12. Germline values: CDR1 SGHNT, CDR2 YYREEE (reference sequence). The CDR3 totals 16 residues. CDR3 nucleotides: TGTGCCAGCAGCCCCAAGTACGGGGGGGCTGCAGAGACCCAGTACTTC. Encoded protein: CASSPKYGGAAETQYF.

The chain recombines TRBV2 with TRBJ1-4; 10 bases map to TRBD1. CDR3 length equals 18 residues. The ends lost 6 bases at V and 3 bases at J; junction bases unmatched: 13. CDR1 is SNHLY and CDR2 is FYNNEI in the germline V gene. The CDR3 protein is CASSAPGQGYRANEKLFF. CDR3 nucleotides: TGTGCCAGCAGCGCCCCGGGACAGGGGTATAGGGCTAATGAAAAACTGTTTTTT.

This clone appeared once. J is TRBJ2-7 and V is TRBV7-8, with D unresolved. There are 15 residues in the CDR3. V lost 1 base and J lost 3, with 13 bases in between. The germline CDR1 and CDR2 sequences are SGHVS and FQNEAQ. The chain's CDR3 is CASSLGTAVGYEQYF. CDR3 sequence (DNA): TGTGCCAGCAGCTTAGGGACCGCCGTCGGCTACGAGCAGTACTTC.

About this clone itself: The same CDR3 can be traced to other DNA sequences in this sample. V gene TRBV5-1 combines with J gene TRBJ2-6; 12 positions agree with TRBD1. CDR3 length: 18 amino acids. The V segment lost 5 bases and the J segment 4 bases; nucleotides outside the gene matches: 10. Germline V CDR1 and CDR2: SGHRS, YFSETQ. The DNA for the CDR3 is TGCGCCAGCAGTAAGGAACCGGGACAGGGGGCGGGGGCCAACGTCCTGACTTTC. It encodes CASSKEPGQGAGANVLTF.

This clone has only a few counts. The genes are TRBV4-1 and TRBJ1-5; D gene unclear. The CDR3 is made up of 15 amino acids. The V gene's germline CDR1 is MGHRA and CDR2 YSYEKL. V dropped 3 bases and J dropped 4 bases, with 13 bases sitting between them. The CDR3 reads CASSQVDTPNQPQHF. CDR3 bases: TGCGCCAGCAGCCAGGTGGATACACCGAATCAGCCCCAGCATTTT.

The chain is built from TRBV11-2 and TRBJ2-1, with D perhaps TRBD2 (8 bases). V lost 5 bases and J lost 0, with 14 bases in between. The CDR3 spans 16 residues. In germline, CDR1 is SGHAT, CDR2 FQNNGV. The CDR3 nucleotides are TGTGCCAGCAGCCCCGGGAGGGGGCTCTCCTACAATGAGCAGTTCTTC. It translates to CASSPGRGLSYNEQFF.

The V call is TRBV5-1, the J call TRBJ2-6; D is unclear. CDR3 length: 13 residues. Per the germline V gene, CDR1 is SGHRS and CDR2 is YFSETQ. V was trimmed by 3 bases and J by 0 bases, leaving 1 base between them. The CDR3 DNA reads TGCGCCAGCAGCTACTCTGGGGCCAACGTCCTGACTTTC. It codes for CASSYSGANVLTF.

The V gene is TRBV5-1, the J gene TRBJ2-6; a possible D gene is TRBD2 (6 bases). Trimming removed 4 bases from V and 0 bases from J, with 11 bases in between. The V gene's germline CDR1 is SGHRS and CDR2 YFSETQ. The CDR3 spans 16 residues. The CDR3 protein is CASSLSGSSGANVLTF. The DNA for the CDR3 is TGCGCCAGCAGCCTGTCCGGGAGCTCTGGGGCCAACGTCCTGACTTTC.

J is TRBJ1-2 and V is TRBV19; possible D gene TRBD1, 5 bases. The V end lost 1 base, the J end lost 8 bases, and 14 bases lay between the germline ends. There are 14 residues in the CDR3. Germline CDR1 reads LNHDA; CDR2 reads SQIVND (reference sequence). The CDR3 DNA is TGTGCCAGTAGTATAGTTGCACAGGCGCCCGGCTACACCTTC. Its translation is CASSIVAQAPGYTF.

The chain joins TRBV27 to TRBJ1-1; 7 bases line up with TRBD1. The CDR3 is 12 amino acids. J lost 8 bases, V lost 2 bases, and 2 bases had no gene match. The germline V gene encodes CDR1 MNHEY and CDR2 SMNVEV (reference sequence). CDR3 DNA sequence: TGTGCCAGCAGTTTACCGGGACAGGAAGCTTTCTTT. It codes for CASSLPGQEAFF.

This sequence joins TRBV7-3 and TRBJ2-5; TRBD1 matches at 12 bases. V lost 5 bases and J lost 3; bases outside the gene matches: 7. Germline V gene data show CDR1 as SGHTA and CDR2 as FQGTGA. The CDR3 length is 16 residues. The CDR3 DNA follows: TGTGCCAGCAGCCCCGGGACAGGGGGCGCGAAAGAGACCCAGTACTTC. Protein product: CASSPGTGGAKETQYF.

The CDR3 loop reads CASSRTRTKNTEAFF. DNA for the CDR3: TGTGCCAGCAGCCGAACGCGGACAAAGAACACTGAAGCTTTCTTT. V gene TRBV6-1 combines with J gene TRBJ1-1; possible D gene TRBD1, 5 bases. The CDR3 consists of 15 residues. Trimming removed 6 bases at V and 1 base at J, with 15 bases between. The germline V gene encodes CDR1 MNHNS and CDR2 SASEGT.

CDR3 bases: TGCGCCAGCAGCTCCGGACAGCGGAACACCGGGGAGCTGTTTTTT. Amino acid sequence: CASSSGQRNTGELFF. The chain uses TRBV5-1 and TRBJ2-2, with TRBD1 as a possible D gene (6 bases). V was cut by 3 bases and J by 1 base, with 10 bases left in between. This CDR3 is built from 15 residues. CDR1 and CDR2 from the germline V gene are SGHRS and YFSETQ.

This clone was seen once. The chain recombines TRBV7-6 with TRBJ2-2; weak D call: TRBD2 (6 bases). V gave up 3 bases and J gave up 3 bases, with 17 bases separating them. The germline gives CDR1 SGHVS, CDR2 FNYEAQ. There are 17 residues in the CDR3. The CDR3 region has the DNA TGTGCCAGCAGCTTTACCCGGGACTGGACGTACACCGGGGAGCTGTTTTTT. Its protein is CASSFTRDWTYTGELFF.

The chain employs TRBV2 and TRBJ1-4; D is undetermined. Germline values: CDR1 SNHLY, CDR2 FYNNEI. The V end was cut by 3 bases, the J end by 8 bases, with 10 bases between. The CDR3 is 13 amino acids. The CDR3 DNA reads as TGTGCCAGCAGTGATAGGGTGCGGGAAAAACTGTTTTTT. It codes for CASSDRVREKLFF.

This chain connects TRBV14 to TRBJ1-6; D is perhaps TRBD1 (6 bases). V was pared by 3 bases and J by 0 bases, with 12 bases between. CDR3 size: 17 residues. CDR1 and CDR2 from the germline V gene are SGHDN and FVKESK. The CDR3 bases are TGTGCCAGCAGCCACCTCCAGGGGAGCTCCTATAATTCACCCCTCCACTTT. Translation gives CASSHLQGSSYNSPLHF. Full variable domain (rest looked up from reference TRBV14 and TRBJ1-6): EAGVTQFPSHSVIEKGQTVTLRCDPISGHDNLYWYRRVMGKEIKFLLHFVKESKQDESGMPNNRFLAERTGGTYSTLKVQPAELEDSGVYFCASSHLQGSSYNSPLHFGNGTRLTVT.

The rearrangement links TRBV19 to TRBJ1-1, with 7 bases that match TRBD1. This CDR3 is built from 13 residues. Germline CDR1 LNHDA, CDR2 SQIVND (reference sequence). Trimming took 4 bases from V and 3 from J; bases not matched to a gene: 2. The CDR3 sequence is CASSNRGDTEAFF. In DNA, the CDR3 is TGTGCCAGTAGTAACAGGGGCGACACTGAAGCTTTCTTT.

The chain joins TRBV5-1 to TRBJ2-2; D is uncertain. The CDR3 loop spans 14 amino acids. Between the trimmed V and J ends, which lost 0 bases and 5 bases, there was a span of 8 bases. The germline CDR1 and CDR2 sequences are SGHRS and YFSETQ. As DNA, the CDR3 is TGCGCCAGCAGCTTGGACGGCGAAACCGGGGAGCTGTTTTTT. Protein product: CASSLDGETGELFF.

The gene calls are TRBV18 and TRBJ2-5, with D perhaps TRBD1 (6 bases). Trimming stripped 2 bases from V and 4 bases from J, with 14 bases between. Germline-derived CDR1 and CDR2 are KGHSH and LQKENI. The CDR3 has 15 amino acids. The DNA for the CDR3 is TGTGCCAGCTCACCATCTCAGGGGTATGGAGAGACCCAGTACTTC. Protein: CASSPSQGYGETQYF.

V usage is TRBV6-6 and J usage is TRBJ1-5, with D unclear. The CDR3 has 14 amino acids. V was clipped by 1 base and J by 5 bases, with 9 bases between them. CDR1 and CDR2 (germline): MNHNY, SVGAGI (reference sequence). This CDR3 reads CASSYYMADQPQHF. CDR3 DNA: TGTGCCAGCAGTTACTACATGGCAGATCAGCCCCAGCATTTT.

The V gene is TRBV6-5, the J gene TRBJ2-3; 10 bases are a match to TRBD1. From germline, CDR1 is MNHEY and CDR2 SVGAGI. This CDR3 is built from 14 residues. After removal of 8 bases from V and 3 bases from J, the junction contained 5 bases not matched to a gene. Here the CDR3 reads CASLGQGGTDTQYF. The CDR3 bases are TGTGCCAGCCTCGGACAGGGGGGGACAGATACGCAGTATTTT.

This chain joins TRBV19 and TRBJ1-5; the D gene is possibly TRBD1 (5 bases). Germline assignment: CDR1 LNHDA and CDR2 SQIVND (reference sequence). This CDR3 is built from 14 residues. Trimming stripped 2 bases from V and 5 bases from J, with 10 bases between. This CDR3 reads CASSIPGFYQPQHF. As DNA, the CDR3 is TGTGCCAGTAGTATACCAGGGTTCTATCAGCCCCAGCATTTT.

The chain couples TRBV7-9 to TRBJ1-1; a possible D gene is TRBD1 (6 bases). Germline values: CDR1 SEHNR, CDR2 FQNEAQ (reference sequence). V lost 3 bases and J 1 base, leaving 18 bases between the germline ends. The CDR3 covers 17 residues. CDR3 bases: TGTGCCAGCAGCTTCCCTGGACAGAAGGCAACGAACACTGAAGCTTTCTTT. Protein product: CASSFPGQKATNTEAFF.